This T cell receptor beta chain originates from a study of identical twins. One entry per CDR3 protein results from TCRdb running MiXCR on the 5' RACE reads. This repertoire shows some 260,000 distinct CDR3 sequences, over 12% found once; its top ten account for 7% to 9.5%. With regard to this clonotype: The target antigen is unknown.

Findings and limits, study-wide: The degree of excess twin sharing was weaker in beta out-of-frame sequences.

Healthy Caucasians made up all donors. The sequencing sample was made of memory (CD45RO+) T cells sorted from blood. The TCR originated in a woman between 18 and 29 years old in good health.

The CDR3 region has the DNA TGTGCCAGCAGTCAGACAGGGGGTCATCAGCCCCAGCATTTT. Its translation: CASSQTGGHQPQHF. The chain joins TRBV12-3 or TRBV12-4 to TRBJ1-5; 9 bases are shared with TRBD1. The CDR3 covers 14 residues. Losses at the gene ends were 5 bases for V and 5 bases for J; bases not matched to a gene: 4.